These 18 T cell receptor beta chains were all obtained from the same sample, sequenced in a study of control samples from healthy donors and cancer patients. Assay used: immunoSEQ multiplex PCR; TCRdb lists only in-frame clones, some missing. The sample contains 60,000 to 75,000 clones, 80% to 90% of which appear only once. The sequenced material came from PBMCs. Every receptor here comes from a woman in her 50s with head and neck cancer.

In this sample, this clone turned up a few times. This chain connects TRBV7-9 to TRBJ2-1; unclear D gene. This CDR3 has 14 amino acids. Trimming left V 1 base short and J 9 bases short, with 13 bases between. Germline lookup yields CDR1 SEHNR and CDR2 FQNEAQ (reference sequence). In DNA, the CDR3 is TGTGCCAGCAGCTTAGTGAGGTCGGTGGTTGAGCAGTTCTTC. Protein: CASSLVRSVVEQFF. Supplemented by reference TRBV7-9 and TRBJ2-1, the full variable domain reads DTGVSQNPRHKITKRGQNVTFRCDPISEHNRLYWYRQTLGQGPEFLTYFQNEAQLEKSRLLSDRFSAERPKGSFSTLEIQRTEQGDSAMYLCASSLVRSVVEQFFGPGTRLTVL.

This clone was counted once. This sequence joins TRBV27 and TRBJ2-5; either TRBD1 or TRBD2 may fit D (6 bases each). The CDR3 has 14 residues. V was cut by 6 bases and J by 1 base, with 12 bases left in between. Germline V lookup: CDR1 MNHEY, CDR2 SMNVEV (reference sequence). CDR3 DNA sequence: TGTGCCAGCAGGGAGGGGGGCCTCCAAGAGACCCAGTACTTC. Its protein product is CASREGGLQETQYF.

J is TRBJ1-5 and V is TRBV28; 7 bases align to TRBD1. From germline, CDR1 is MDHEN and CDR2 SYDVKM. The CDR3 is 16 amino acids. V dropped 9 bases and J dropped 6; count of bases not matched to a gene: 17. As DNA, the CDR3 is TGTGCCAGTAGACAGGGTCGGGCGTACCGAAGTCAGCCCCAGCATTTT. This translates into CASRQGRAYRSQPQHF.

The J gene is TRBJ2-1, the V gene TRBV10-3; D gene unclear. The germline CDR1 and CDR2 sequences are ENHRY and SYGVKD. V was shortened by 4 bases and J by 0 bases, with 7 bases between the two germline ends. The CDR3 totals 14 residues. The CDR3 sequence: CAISAPSSYNEQFF. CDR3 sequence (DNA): TGTGCCATCAGTGCTCCTAGCTCCTACAATGAGCAGTTCTTC.

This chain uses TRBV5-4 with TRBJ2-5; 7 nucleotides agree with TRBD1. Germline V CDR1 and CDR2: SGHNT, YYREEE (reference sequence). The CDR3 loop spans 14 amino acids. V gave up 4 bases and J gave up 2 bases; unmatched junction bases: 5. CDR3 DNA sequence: TGTGCCAGCAGCCCGCCGGGACAGCAAGAGACCCAGTACTTC. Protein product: CASSPPGQQETQYF.

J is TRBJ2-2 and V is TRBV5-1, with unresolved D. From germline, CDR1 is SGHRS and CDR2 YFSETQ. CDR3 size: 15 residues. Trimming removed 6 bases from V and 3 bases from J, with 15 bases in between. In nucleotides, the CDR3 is TGCGCCAGCAATTTGGGGAATAGGGACACCGGGGAGCTGTTTTTT. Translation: CASNLGNRDTGELFF.

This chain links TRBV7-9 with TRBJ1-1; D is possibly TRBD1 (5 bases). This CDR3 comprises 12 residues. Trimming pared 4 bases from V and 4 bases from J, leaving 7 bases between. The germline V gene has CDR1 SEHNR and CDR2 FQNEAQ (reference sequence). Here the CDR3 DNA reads TGTGCCAGCAGCTCGGGACTCACTGAAGCTTTCTTT. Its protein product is CASSSGLTEAFF.

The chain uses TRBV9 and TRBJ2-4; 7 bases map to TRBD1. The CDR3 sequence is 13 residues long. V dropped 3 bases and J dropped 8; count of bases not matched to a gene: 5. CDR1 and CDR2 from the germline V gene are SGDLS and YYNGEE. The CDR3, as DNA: TGTGCCAGCAGCGCAGGGGGAACGGACATTCAGTACTTC. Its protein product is CASSAGGTDIQYF.

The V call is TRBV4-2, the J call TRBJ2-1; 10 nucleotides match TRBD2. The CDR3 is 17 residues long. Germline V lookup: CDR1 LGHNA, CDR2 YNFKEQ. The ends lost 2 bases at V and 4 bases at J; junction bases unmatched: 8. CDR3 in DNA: TGTGCCAGCAGCCAATCTCAAGCGGGGGGGATATACAATGAGCAGTTCTTC. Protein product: CASSQSQAGGIYNEQFF.

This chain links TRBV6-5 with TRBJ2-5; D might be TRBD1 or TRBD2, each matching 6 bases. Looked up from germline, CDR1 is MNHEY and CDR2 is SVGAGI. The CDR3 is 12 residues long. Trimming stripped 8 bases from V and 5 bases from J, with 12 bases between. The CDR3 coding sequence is TGTGCCAGCCCTCCGGGGGCCGAGACCCAGTACTTC. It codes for CASPPGAETQYF.

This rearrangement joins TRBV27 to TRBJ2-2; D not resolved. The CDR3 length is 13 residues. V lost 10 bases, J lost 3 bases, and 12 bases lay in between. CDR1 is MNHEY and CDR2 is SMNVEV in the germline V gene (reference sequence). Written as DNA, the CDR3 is TGTGCCATCTCCCCCCACGACACCGGGGAGCTGTTTTTT. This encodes CAISPHDTGELFF.

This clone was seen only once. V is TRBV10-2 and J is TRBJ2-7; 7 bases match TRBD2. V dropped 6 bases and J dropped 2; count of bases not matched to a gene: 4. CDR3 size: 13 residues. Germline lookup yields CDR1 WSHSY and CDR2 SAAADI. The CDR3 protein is CASSPGGTYEQYF. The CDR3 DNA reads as TGCGCCAGCAGCCCCGGGGGGACCTACGAGCAGTACTTC.

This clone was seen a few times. In DNA, the CDR3 is TGTGCCAGCAGCTTGGGTACAGTCTATGGCTACACCTTC. It translates to CASSLGTVYGYTF. The chain links TRBV5-6 to TRBJ1-2; D gene unclear. CDR1 and CDR2 (germline): SGHDT, YYEEEE. Trimming cost V 0 bases and J 4 bases, with 7 bases left between them. This CDR3 spans 13 amino acids.

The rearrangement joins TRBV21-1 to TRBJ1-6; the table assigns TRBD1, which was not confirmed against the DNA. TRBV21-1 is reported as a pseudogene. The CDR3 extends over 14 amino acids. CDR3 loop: CASRGSDRGSPLHF. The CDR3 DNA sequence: TGTGCCAGCAGGGGGTCGGACAGGGGTTCACCCCTCCACTTT.

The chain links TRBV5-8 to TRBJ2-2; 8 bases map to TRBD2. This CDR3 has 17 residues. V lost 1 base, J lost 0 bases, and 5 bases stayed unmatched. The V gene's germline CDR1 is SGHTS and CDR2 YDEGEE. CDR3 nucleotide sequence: TGTGCCAGCAGCTTGCGGCGGGGGGTGACGAACACCGGGGAGCTGTTTTTT. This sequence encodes CASSLRRGVTNTGELFF.

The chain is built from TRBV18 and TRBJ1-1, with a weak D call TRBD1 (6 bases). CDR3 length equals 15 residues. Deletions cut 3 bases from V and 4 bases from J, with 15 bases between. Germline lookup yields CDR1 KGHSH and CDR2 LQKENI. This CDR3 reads CASSPARGLFTEAFF. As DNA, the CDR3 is TGTGCCAGCTCACCGGCTAGGGGGTTATTCACTGAAGCTTTCTTT.

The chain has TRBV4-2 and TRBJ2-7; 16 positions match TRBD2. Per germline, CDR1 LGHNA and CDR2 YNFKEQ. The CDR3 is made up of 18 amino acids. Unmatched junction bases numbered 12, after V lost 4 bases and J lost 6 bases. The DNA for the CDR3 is TGTGCCAGCAGCCGCGGGACTAGCGGGGGGGCCACTACGAGCGAGCAGTACTTC. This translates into CASSRGTSGGATTSEQYF.

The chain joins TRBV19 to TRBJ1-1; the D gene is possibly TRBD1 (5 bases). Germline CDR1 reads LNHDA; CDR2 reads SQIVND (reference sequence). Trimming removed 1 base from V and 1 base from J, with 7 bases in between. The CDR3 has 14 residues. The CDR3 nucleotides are TGTGCCAGTAGTATAGGGGGGTGGAACACTGAAGCTTTCTTT. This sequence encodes CASSIGGWNTEAFF.